This TCR beta chain appears in the sequencing data of a study of T cell responses to AZD1222 COVID-19 vaccine. This clone was counted once. Germline V gene lookup returns CDR1 MGHRA and CDR2 YSYEKL. This CDR3 is built from 16 residues. V dropped 5 bases and J dropped 1 base, with 15 bases sitting between them. Repertoires were generated with immunoSEQ multiplex PCR, while TCRdb's copy carries only in-frame clones and drops some. The sample carries around 110,000 clones, around 82% recorded once. The source material was peripheral blood, sampled on day 0 of AZD1222 vaccination. The genes are TRBV4-1 and TRBJ1-5; no definite D call. The clonotype comes from an adult in good health. In nucleotides, the CDR3 is TGCGCCAGCAGCGATTTCAGCTACTCCAGCAATCAGCCCCAGCATTTT. The encoded protein is CASSDFSYSSNQPQHF.